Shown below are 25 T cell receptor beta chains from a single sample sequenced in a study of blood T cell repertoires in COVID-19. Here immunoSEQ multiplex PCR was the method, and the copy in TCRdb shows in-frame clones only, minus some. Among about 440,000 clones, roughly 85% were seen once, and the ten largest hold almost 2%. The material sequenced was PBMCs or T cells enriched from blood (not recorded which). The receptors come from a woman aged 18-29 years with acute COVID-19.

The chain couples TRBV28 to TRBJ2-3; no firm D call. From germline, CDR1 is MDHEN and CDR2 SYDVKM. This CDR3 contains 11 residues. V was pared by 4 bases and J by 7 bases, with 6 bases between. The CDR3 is CASSSPNTQYF. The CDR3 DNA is TGTGCCAGCAGTTCCCCTAATACGCAGTATTTT.

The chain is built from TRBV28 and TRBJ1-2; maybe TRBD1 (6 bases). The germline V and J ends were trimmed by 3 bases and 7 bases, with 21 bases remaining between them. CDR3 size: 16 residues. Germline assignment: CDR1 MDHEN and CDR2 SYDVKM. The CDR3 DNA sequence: TGTGCCAGCAGTTTGATTGACAGGCTAATTGGGTCTGGCTACACCTTC. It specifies CASSLIDRLIGSGYTF.

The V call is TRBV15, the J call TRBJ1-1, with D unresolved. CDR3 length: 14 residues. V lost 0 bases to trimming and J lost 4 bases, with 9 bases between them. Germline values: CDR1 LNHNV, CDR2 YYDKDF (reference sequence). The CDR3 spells CATSRDSLGTEAFF. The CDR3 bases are TGTGCCACCAGCAGAGATAGCCTGGGCACTGAAGCTTTCTTT.

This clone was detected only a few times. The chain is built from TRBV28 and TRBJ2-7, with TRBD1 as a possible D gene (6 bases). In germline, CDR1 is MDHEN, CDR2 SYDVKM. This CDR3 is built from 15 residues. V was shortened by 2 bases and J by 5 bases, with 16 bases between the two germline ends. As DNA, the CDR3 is TGTGCCAGCAGTTTAGCGACCGGGACAAGAAACGAGCAGTACTTC. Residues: CASSLATGTRNEQYF.

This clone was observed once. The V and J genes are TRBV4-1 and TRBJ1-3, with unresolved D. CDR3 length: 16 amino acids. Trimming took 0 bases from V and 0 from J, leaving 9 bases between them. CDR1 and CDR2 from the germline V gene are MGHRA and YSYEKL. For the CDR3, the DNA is TGCGCCAGCAGCCAAGAATATTCAGGCTCTGGAAACACCATATATTTT. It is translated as CASSQEYSGSGNTIYF.

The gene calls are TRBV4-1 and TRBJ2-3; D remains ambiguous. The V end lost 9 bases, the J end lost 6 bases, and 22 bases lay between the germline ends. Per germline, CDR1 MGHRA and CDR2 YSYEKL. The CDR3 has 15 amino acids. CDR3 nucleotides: TGCGCCAGTAGTCGGCAGGCCGAAATCGTGGATACGCAGTATTTT. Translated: CASSRQAEIVDTQYF.

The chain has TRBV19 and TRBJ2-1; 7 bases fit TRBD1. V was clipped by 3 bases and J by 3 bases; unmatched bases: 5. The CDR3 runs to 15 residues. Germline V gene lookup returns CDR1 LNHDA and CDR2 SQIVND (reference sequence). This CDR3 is CASSIRDRDYNEQFF. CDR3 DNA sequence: TGTGCCAGTAGTATCCGGGACAGAGACTACAATGAGCAGTTCTTC.

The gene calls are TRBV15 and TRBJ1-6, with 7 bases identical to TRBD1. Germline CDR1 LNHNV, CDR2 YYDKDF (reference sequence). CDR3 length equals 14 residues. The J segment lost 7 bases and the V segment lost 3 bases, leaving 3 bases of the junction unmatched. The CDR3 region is CATSSDRENSPLHF. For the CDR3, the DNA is TGTGCCACCAGCAGTGACAGGGAAAATTCACCCCTCCACTTT.

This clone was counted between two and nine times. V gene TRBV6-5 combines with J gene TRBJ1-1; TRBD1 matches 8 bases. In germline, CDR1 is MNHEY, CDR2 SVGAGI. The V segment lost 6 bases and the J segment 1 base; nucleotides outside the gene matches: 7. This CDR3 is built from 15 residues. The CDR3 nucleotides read TGTGCCAGCAGAACCTCGACAGGGGCGAACACTGAAGCTTTCTTT. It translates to CASRTSTGANTEAFF.

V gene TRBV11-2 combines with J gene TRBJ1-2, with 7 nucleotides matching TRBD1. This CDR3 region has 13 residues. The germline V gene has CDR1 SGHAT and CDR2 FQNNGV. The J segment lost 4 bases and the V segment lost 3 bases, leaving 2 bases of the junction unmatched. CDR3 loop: CASSFGTVYGYTF. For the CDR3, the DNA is TGTGCCAGCAGCTTCGGGACAGTCTATGGCTACACCTTC.

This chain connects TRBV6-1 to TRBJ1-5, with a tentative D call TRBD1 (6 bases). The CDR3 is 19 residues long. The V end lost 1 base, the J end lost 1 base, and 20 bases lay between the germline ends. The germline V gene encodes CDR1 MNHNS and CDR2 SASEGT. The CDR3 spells CASSEVVRGRWRSNQPQHF. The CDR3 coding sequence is TGTGCCAGCAGTGAAGTGGTCAGGGGCCGATGGAGGAGCAATCAGCCCCAGCATTTT.

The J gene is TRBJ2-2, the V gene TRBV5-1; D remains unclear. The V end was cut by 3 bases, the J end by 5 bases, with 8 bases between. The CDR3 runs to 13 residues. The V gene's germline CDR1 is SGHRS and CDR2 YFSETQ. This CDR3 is CASSSTETGELFF. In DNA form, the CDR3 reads TGCGCCAGCAGCTCCACAGAAACCGGGGAGCTGTTTTTT.

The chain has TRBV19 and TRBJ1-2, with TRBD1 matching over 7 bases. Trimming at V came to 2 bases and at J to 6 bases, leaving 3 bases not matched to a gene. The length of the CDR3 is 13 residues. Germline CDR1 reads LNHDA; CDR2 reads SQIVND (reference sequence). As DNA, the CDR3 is TGTGCCAGTAGTATAACGGGGACAGATGGCTACACCTTC. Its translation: CASSITGTDGYTF.

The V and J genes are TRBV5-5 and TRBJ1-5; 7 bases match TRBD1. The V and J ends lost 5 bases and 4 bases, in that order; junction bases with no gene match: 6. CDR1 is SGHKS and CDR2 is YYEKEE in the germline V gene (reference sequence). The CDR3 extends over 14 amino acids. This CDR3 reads CASSFQGDNQPQHF. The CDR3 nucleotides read TGTGCCAGCAGTTTCCAGGGGGATAATCAGCCCCAGCATTTT.

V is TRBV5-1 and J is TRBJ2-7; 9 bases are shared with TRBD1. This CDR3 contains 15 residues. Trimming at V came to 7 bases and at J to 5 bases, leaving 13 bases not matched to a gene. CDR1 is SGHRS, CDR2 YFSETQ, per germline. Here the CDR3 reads CASAPGQGNSDEQYF. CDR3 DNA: TGCGCCAGCGCCCCCGGACAGGGGAACAGCGACGAGCAGTACTTC.

The CDR3 sequence: CASSSGTENTEAFF. The CDR3 coding sequence is TGCGCCAGCAGCTCCGGGACAGAGAACACTGAAGCTTTCTTT. The genes are TRBV5-1 and TRBJ1-1, with 7 bases aligning to TRBD1. Looked up from germline, CDR1 is SGHRS and CDR2 is YFSETQ. The V segment lost 3 bases and the J segment 1 base; nucleotides outside the gene matches: 3. The CDR3 spans 14 residues. The variable domain in full, completed from reference TRBV5-1 and TRBJ1-1, reads KAGVTQTPRYLIKTRGQQVTLSCSPISGHRSVSWYQQTPGQGLQFLFEYFSETQRNKGNFPGRFSGRQFSNSRSEMNVSTLELGDSALYLCASSSGTENTEAFFGQGTRLTVV.

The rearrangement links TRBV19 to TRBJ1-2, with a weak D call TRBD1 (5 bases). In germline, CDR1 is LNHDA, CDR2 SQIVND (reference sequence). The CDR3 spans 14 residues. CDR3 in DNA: TGTTCGAATCGGGGGGAGAAAAGAGGGTTTGGCTACACCTTC. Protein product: CSNRGEKRGFGYTF.

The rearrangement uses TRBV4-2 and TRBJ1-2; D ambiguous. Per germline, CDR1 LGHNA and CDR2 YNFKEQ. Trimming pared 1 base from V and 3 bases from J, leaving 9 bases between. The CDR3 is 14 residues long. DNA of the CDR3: TGTGCCAGCAGCCAAGTCCAGTCAGACTATGGCTACACCTTC. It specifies CASSQVQSDYGYTF.

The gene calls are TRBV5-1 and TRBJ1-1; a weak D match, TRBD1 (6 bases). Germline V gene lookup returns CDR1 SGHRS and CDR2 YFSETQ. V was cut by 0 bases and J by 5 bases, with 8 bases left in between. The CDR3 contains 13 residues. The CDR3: CASSLDRETEAFF. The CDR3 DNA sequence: TGCGCCAGCAGCTTGGACAGGGAGACTGAAGCTTTCTTT.

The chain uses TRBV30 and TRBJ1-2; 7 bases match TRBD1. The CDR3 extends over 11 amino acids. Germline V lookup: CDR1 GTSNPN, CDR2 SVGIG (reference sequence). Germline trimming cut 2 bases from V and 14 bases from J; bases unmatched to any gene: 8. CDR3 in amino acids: CAWSPGGVGTF. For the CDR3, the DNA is TGTGCCTGGAGTCCAGGGGGAGTGGGAACCTTC.

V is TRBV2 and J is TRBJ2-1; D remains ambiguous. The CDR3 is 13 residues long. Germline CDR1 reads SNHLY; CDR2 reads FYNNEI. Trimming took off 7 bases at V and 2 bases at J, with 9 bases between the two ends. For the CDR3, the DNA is TGTGCCAGCATGCTGTCAGCCTACAATGAGCAGTTCTTC. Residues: CASMLSAYNEQFF. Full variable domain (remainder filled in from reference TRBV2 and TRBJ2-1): EPEVTQTPSHQVTQMGQEVILRCVPISNHLYFYWYRQILGQKVEFLVSFYNNEISEKSEIFDDQFSVERPDGSNFTLKIRSTKLEDSAMYFCASMLSAYNEQFFGPGTRLTVL.

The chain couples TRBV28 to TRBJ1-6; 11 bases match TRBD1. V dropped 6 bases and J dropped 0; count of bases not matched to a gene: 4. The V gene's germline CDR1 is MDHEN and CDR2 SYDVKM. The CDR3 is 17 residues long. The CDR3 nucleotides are TGTGCCAGCAGCTCCGGGACAGGGGGCTCCTATAATTCACCCCTCCACTTT. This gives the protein CASSSGTGGSYNSPLHF.

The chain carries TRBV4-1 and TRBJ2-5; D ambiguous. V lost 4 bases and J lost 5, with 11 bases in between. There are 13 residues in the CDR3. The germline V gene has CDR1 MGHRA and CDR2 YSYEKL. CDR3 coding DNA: TGCGCCAGCAGCCGCGTGGAGAGGGAGACCCAGTACTTC. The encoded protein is CASSRVERETQYF.

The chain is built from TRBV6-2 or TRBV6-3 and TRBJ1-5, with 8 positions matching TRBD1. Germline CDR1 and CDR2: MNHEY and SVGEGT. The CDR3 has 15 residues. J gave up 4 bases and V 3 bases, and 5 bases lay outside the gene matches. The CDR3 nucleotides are TGTGCCAGCAGTTATGGACAGGGCCGAAATCAGCCCCAGCATTTT. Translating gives CASSYGQGRNQPQHF.

In nucleotides, the CDR3 is TGTGCCAGCAGCCCGGGACAGGGTGGCGTAGCTTTCTTT. Amino acids: CASSPGQGGVAFF. V gene TRBV7-8 combines with J gene TRBJ1-1; 9 bases match TRBD1. Germline V gene sequence: CDR1 SGHVS, CDR2 FQNEAQ. The ends lost 5 bases at V and 10 bases at J; junction bases unmatched: 8. CDR3 length: 13 amino acids. Combining the CDR3 with reference TRBV7-8 and TRBJ1-1 gives the whole variable domain GAGVSQSPRYKVAKRGQDVALRCDPISGHVSLFWYQQALGQGPEFLTYFQNEAQLDKSGLPSDRFFAERPEGSVSTLKIQRTQQEDSAVYLCASSPGQGGVAFFGQGTRLTVV.